A selection of T cell receptor beta chains follows, all from one sample in a study of cytotoxic CD8 clonotypes in ibrutinib-treated CLL. Assay: immunoSEQ multiplex PCR; the TCRdb copy retains only in-frame clones and omits some. The sample yields some 98,000 clones, around four fifths seen once. Specimen: PBMCs, collected after 12 months of ibrutinib treatment. The receptors were sampled from a human donor with chronic lymphocytic leukemia. Both conserved end residues are part of each CDR3. A D gene is named only where the DNA matches it firmly. Clone size is not always given. Where it is, it says once, few, many or a class for expanded clones.

clone size: -
J gene: TRBJ2-6
V gene: TRBV11-2
D gene: TRBD2
CDR3 protein: CASSLLTSYSGANVLTF
CDR3 DNA: TGTGCCAGCAGCCTATTGACTAGCTACTCTGGGGCCAACGTCCTGACTTTC

clone size: -
J gene: TRBJ2-6
V gene: TRBV7-2
D gene: TRBD2
CDR3 protein: CASSLDPAGGPGANVLTF
CDR3 DNA: TGTGCCAGCAGCTTAGATCCAGCGGGGGGGCCCGGGGCCAACGTCCTGACTTTC

clone size: -
J gene: TRBJ2-7
V gene: TRBV27
D gene: -
CDR3 protein: CASSSGTSYEQYF
CDR3 DNA: TGTGCCAGCAGTTCAGGTACCTCCTACGAGCAGTACTTC

clone size: -
J gene: TRBJ2-3
V gene: TRBV19
D gene: -
CDR3 protein: CAGAEVGPDTQYF
CDR3 DNA: TGTGCCGGGGCGGAGGTGGGCCCAGATACGCAGTATTTT

clone size: -
J gene: TRBJ2-2
V gene: TRBV9
D gene: TRBD2
CDR3 protein: CASTLAGNTGELFF
CDR3 DNA: TGTGCCAGCACCCTAGCGGGGAACACCGGGGAGCTGTTTTTT

clone size: -
J gene: TRBJ2-1
V gene: TRBV14
D gene: -
CDR3 protein: CASSPARLSEKFF
CDR3 DNA: TGTGCCAGCAGTCCAGCAAGGCTTAGTGAGAAGTTCTTC

clone size: -
J gene: TRBJ2-6
V gene: TRBV15
D gene: -
CDR3 protein: CATKEQGAGANVLTF
CDR3 DNA: TGTGCCACCAAAGAACAGGGTGCTGGGGCCAACGTCCTGACTTTC

clone size: few
J gene: TRBJ2-3
V gene: TRBV27
D gene: TRBD2
CDR3 protein: CASKLAGVTDTQYF
CDR3 DNA: TGTGCCAGCAAGCTAGCGGGAGTTACAGATACGCAGTATTTT

clone size: few
J gene: TRBJ2-3
V gene: TRBV15
D gene: TRBD2
CDR3 protein: CATSRVRGGTDTQYF
CDR3 DNA: TGTGCCACCAGCAGAGTCCGGGGGGGCACAGATACGCAGTATTTT

clone size: -
J gene: TRBJ1-1
V gene: TRBV6-4
D gene: -
CDR3 protein: CASSLYMNTEAFF
CDR3 DNA: TGTGCCAGCAGCCTTTACATGAACACTGAAGCTTTCTTT

clone size: -
J gene: TRBJ1-3
V gene: TRBV19
D gene: -
CDR3 protein: CASRPAGMGNTIYF
CDR3 DNA: TGTGCCAGTAGGCCCGCAGGGATGGGAAACACCATATATTTT

clone size: -
J gene: TRBJ2-1
V gene: TRBV29-1
D gene: -
CDR3 protein: CSVEEARSEQFF
CDR3 DNA: TGCAGCGTTGAAGAAGCCCGGAGTGAGCAGTTCTTC

clone size: -
J gene: TRBJ1-2
V gene: TRBV28
D gene: -
CDR3 protein: CASSLGTDYGYTF
CDR3 DNA: TGTGCCAGCAGTCTAGGGACGGACTATGGCTACACCTTC

clone size: -
J gene: TRBJ2-7
V gene: TRBV5-3
D gene: -
CDR3 protein: CARSLTGYEQYF
CDR3 DNA: TGTGCCAGAAGCTTGACCGGGTACGAGCAGTACTTC

clone size: -
J gene: TRBJ1-6
V gene: TRBV30
D gene: -
CDR3 protein: CAWMKGPTSSYNSPLHF
CDR3 DNA: TGTGCCTGGATGAAAGGACCGACTAGCTCCTATAATTCACCCCTCCACTTT

clone size: -
J gene: TRBJ1-1
V gene: TRBV30
D gene: -
CDR3 protein: CAWSRPELQNTEAFF
CDR3 DNA: TGTGCCTGGAGTCGGCCAGAATTACAGAACACTGAAGCTTTCTTT

clone size: -
J gene: TRBJ2-1
V gene: TRBV7-2
D gene: -
CDR3 protein: CASSTARGYEQFF
CDR3 DNA: TGTGCCAGCAGCACAGCTAGGGGGTATGAGCAGTTCTTC

clone size: once
J gene: TRBJ1-2
V gene: TRBV30
D gene: TRBD1
CDR3 protein: CAWSSRDSSNYGYTF
CDR3 DNA: TGTGCCTGGAGTAGCCGGGACAGCTCTAACTATGGCTACACCTTC

clone size: -
J gene: TRBJ1-2
V gene: TRBV25-1
D gene: -
CDR3 protein: CASTTGPGSGYTF
CDR3 DNA: TGTGCCAGCACCACTGGGCCGGGATCGGGCTACACCTTC

clone size: few
J gene: TRBJ2-2
V gene: TRBV2
D gene: -
CDR3 protein: CASSIHGANTGELFF
CDR3 DNA: TGTGCCAGCAGTATTCACGGGGCGAACACCGGGGAGCTGTTTTTT

clone size: -
J gene: TRBJ2-5
V gene: TRBV5-6
D gene: TRBD2
CDR3 protein: CASSFQAGAAQETQYF
CDR3 DNA: TGTGCCAGCAGCTTCCAAGCGGGGGCCGCTCAAGAGACCCAGTACTTC

clone size: few
J gene: TRBJ2-3
V gene: TRBV5-4
D gene: TRBD1
CDR3 protein: CASSLQGADTQYF
CDR3 DNA: TGTGCCAGCAGCTTGCAGGGGGCAGATACGCAGTATTTT

clone size: few
J gene: TRBJ1-2
V gene: TRBV19
D gene: -
CDR3 protein: CASSTIQIPGGYTF
CDR3 DNA: TGTGCCAGTAGTACCATACAGATCCCCGGTGGCTACACCTTC

clone size: -
J gene: TRBJ1-2
V gene: TRBV27
D gene: TRBD1
CDR3 protein: CASSLNSQGNGYTF
CDR3 DNA: TGTGCCAGCAGTCTTAACTCACAGGGGAATGGCTACACCTTC

clone size: -
J gene: TRBJ2-5
V gene: TRBV7-9
D gene: TRBD2
CDR3 protein: CASSPLRGGETQYF
CDR3 DNA: TGTGCCAGCAGCCCCCTACGGGGGGGAGAGACCCAGTACTTC

clone size: -
J gene: TRBJ2-7
V gene: TRBV7-9
D gene: -
CDR3 protein: CASSLSGSGSSYEQYF
CDR3 DNA: TGTGCCAGCAGCTTAAGCGGATCAGGGAGCTCCTACGAGCAGTACTTC

clone size: -
J gene: TRBJ2-1
V gene: TRBV11-2
D gene: TRBD2
CDR3 protein: CASSGTSGEYNEQFF
CDR3 DNA: TGTGCCAGCAGTGGGACTAGCGGGGAGTACAATGAGCAGTTCTTC

clone size: -
J gene: TRBJ1-6
V gene: TRBV7-2
D gene: -
CDR3 protein: CASSLGDLSPLHF
CDR3 DNA: TGTGCCAGCAGCTTAGGGGACCTGTCACCCCTCCACTTT

clone size: -
J gene: TRBJ2-7
V gene: TRBV4-2
D gene: TRBD1
CDR3 protein: CASSHAGTGNSYEQYF
CDR3 DNA: TGTGCCAGCAGCCATGCCGGGACAGGAAACTCCTACGAGCAGTACTTC

clone size: -
J gene: TRBJ2-1
V gene: TRBV15
D gene: -
CDR3 protein: CATSRERGTEQFF
CDR3 DNA: TGTGCCACCAGCAGAGAACGGGGTACTGAGCAGTTCTTC

clone size: -
J gene: TRBJ1-1
V gene: TRBV6-5
D gene: -
CDR3 protein: CASGHGVNTEAFF
CDR3 DNA: TGTGCCAGCGGTCACGGAGTGAACACTGAAGCTTTCTTT

clone size: once
J gene: TRBJ1-1
V gene: TRBV7-6
D gene: TRBD1
CDR3 protein: CASSFGTGNTEAFF
CDR3 DNA: TGTGCCAGCAGCTTCGGGACAGGGAACACTGAAGCTTTCTTT

clone size: once
J gene: TRBJ2-3
V gene: TRBV7-9
D gene: -
CDR3 protein: CASSLAQPTDTQYF
CDR3 DNA: TGTGCCAGCAGCTTAGCGCAACCCACAGATACGCAGTATTTT

clone size: -
J gene: TRBJ2-2
V gene: TRBV7-6
D gene: -
CDR3 protein: CASSQQGPGTGELFF
CDR3 DNA: TGTGCCAGCAGCCAACAGGGTCCGGGCACCGGGGAGCTGTTTTTT

clone size: -
J gene: TRBJ1-4
V gene: TRBV4-1
D gene: -
CDR3 protein: CASSLRTATNEKLFF
CDR3 DNA: TGCGCCAGCAGCCTTCGGACAGCAACTAATGAAAAACTGTTTTTT

clone size: -
J gene: TRBJ2-3
V gene: TRBV5-1
D gene: -
CDR3 protein: CASRPGSQGTDTQYF
CDR3 DNA: TGCGCCAGCCGGCCTGGGAGCCAGGGCACAGATACGCAGTATTTT

clone size: -
J gene: TRBJ1-3
V gene: TRBV7-2
D gene: -
CDR3 protein: CASSLGGTTGNTIYF
CDR3 DNA: TGTGCCAGCAGCTTAGGGGGGACAACTGGAAACACCATATATTTT

clone size: -
J gene: TRBJ1-5
V gene: TRBV15
D gene: -
CDR3 protein: CATSREAPGTGNQPQHF
CDR3 DNA: TGTGCCACCAGCAGAGAAGCTCCCGGGACGGGTAATCAGCCCCAGCATTTT

clone size: -
J gene: TRBJ1-1
V gene: TRBV7-9
D gene: -
CDR3 protein: CASSPGDTEAFF
CDR3 DNA: TGTGCCAGCAGCCCAGGGGACACTGAAGCTTTCTTT

clone size: -
J gene: TRBJ1-5
V gene: TRBV19
D gene: -
CDR3 protein: CASSIGNQPQHF
CDR3 DNA: TGTGCCAGTAGTATAGGCAATCAGCCCCAGCATTTT

clone size: -
J gene: TRBJ2-7
V gene: TRBV7-8
D gene: TRBD1
CDR3 protein: CASSLVTGTGTYEQYF
CDR3 DNA: TGTGCCAGCAGCTTAGTGACCGGGACAGGTACCTACGAGCAGTACTTC

clone size: -
J gene: TRBJ1-1
V gene: TRBV21-1
D gene: -
CDR3 protein: CASSLFTEAFF
CDR3 DNA: TGTGCCAGCAGTCTATTCACCGAAGCTTTCTTT

clone size: -
J gene: TRBJ2-5
V gene: TRBV5-6
D gene: TRBD1
CDR3 protein: CASSLVGQEETQYF
CDR3 DNA: TGTGCCAGCAGCTTGGTGGGACAGGAAGAGACCCAGTACTTC

clone size: -
J gene: TRBJ2-5
V gene: TRBV7-3
D gene: TRBD2
CDR3 protein: CASSLSSGGVETQYF
CDR3 DNA: TGTGCCAGCAGCTTATCTAGCGGGGGGGTAGAGACCCAGTACTTC

clone size: -
J gene: TRBJ2-1
V gene: TRBV7-7
D gene: TRBD1
CDR3 protein: CASSSGTGSNEQFF
CDR3 DNA: TGTGCCAGCAGCTCCGGGACAGGGTCCAATGAGCAGTTCTTC

clone size: -
J gene: TRBJ2-7
V gene: TRBV28
D gene: -
CDR3 protein: CASSFRQLYEQYF
CDR3 DNA: TGTGCCAGCAGTTTCCGGCAGCTCTACGAGCAGTACTTC

clone size: -
J gene: TRBJ1-3
V gene: TRBV28
D gene: TRBD1
CDR3 protein: CASSQPGQGTRNTIYF
CDR3 DNA: TGTGCCAGCAGCCAGCCGGGACAGGGGACGAGAAACACCATATATTTT